These 12 T cell receptor beta chains share one sample of origin, sequenced in a study of blood T cell repertoires in COVID-19. Assay used: immunoSEQ multiplex PCR; TCRdb lists only in-frame clones, some missing. This sample has approximately 170,000 clones; approximately 82% occur once, and the top ten carry around 4.8%. The sequenced material came from PBMCs or T cells enriched from blood (not recorded which). These receptors were obtained from a woman aged 45-59 years who had recovered from COVID-19.

The chain recombines TRBV28 with TRBJ1-2; the match to TRBD1 covers 12 bases. J was trimmed by 5 bases and V by 8 bases; bases with no gene match: 3. The CDR3 covers 13 residues. Germline V gives CDR1 MDHEN, CDR2 SYDVKM. In nucleotides, the CDR3 is TGTGCCAGCGGGACAGGGGGCTTATATGGCTACACCTTC. This codes for CASGTGGLYGYTF.

This clone has only one observation. The gene calls are TRBV7-8 and TRBJ2-1; TRBD1 matches at 9 bases. The CDR3 is 15 residues long. V trimming: 5 bases; J trimming: 7 bases; junction bases outside the gene matches: 9. Germline lookup yields CDR1 SGHVS and CDR2 FQNEAQ. The CDR3 is CASSLSTGGPNEQFF. CDR3 nucleotide sequence: TGTGCCAGCAGCCTATCGACAGGGGGTCCTAATGAGCAGTTCTTC.

The rearrangement uses TRBV27 and TRBJ1-3; TRBD1 is a possible D gene (5 bases). With 7 bases removed from V and 0 bases from J, the gap between germline ends came to 19 bases. The CDR3 consists of 17 residues. Germline CDR1 reads MNHEY; CDR2 reads SMNVEV (reference sequence). This chain's CDR3 is CASKGFGPSSSGNTIYF. CDR3 coding DNA: TGTGCCAGCAAGGGGTTTGGACCCTCGAGCTCTGGAAACACCATATATTTT.

V and J are TRBV11-3 and TRBJ2-2; 7 bases fit TRBD2. This CDR3 region has 20 residues. The germline CDR1 and CDR2 sequences are SGHNT and YENEEA. V shed 5 bases, J shed 6 bases, and the junction held 24 bases outside the gene matches. CDR3 bases: TGTGCCAGCAGCCCGCTCACCGGGACTATTGTCACGGGCTACCCCGGGGAGCTGTTTTTT. Translation gives CASSPLTGTIVTGYPGELFF.

This clone was observed a single time. The chain has TRBV6-5 and TRBJ2-5; a possible D gene is TRBD1 (6 bases). CDR1 and CDR2 from the germline V gene are MNHEY and SVGAGI. This CDR3 contains 11 residues. V was pared by 8 bases and J by 4 bases, with 8 bases between. This CDR3 is CASGGGETQYF. The DNA for the CDR3 is TGTGCCAGCGGGGGCGGAGAGACCCAGTACTTC.

The genes are TRBV19 and TRBJ2-2; perhaps TRBD2 as D (5 bases). Looked up from germline, CDR1 is LNHDA and CDR2 is SQIVND (reference sequence). V was pared by 2 bases and J by 3 bases, with 7 bases between. The CDR3 is 14 amino acids. The DNA of the CDR3 is TGTGCCAGTAGTATAACTAGTTACACCGGGGAGCTGTTTTTT. Translating it yields CASSITSYTGELFF.

This clone was detected only once. The chain joins TRBV27 to TRBJ1-1; D might be TRBD1 (6 bases). Deletions cut 2 bases from V and 2 bases from J, with 18 bases between. The length of the CDR3 is 17 residues. In germline, CDR1 is MNHEY, CDR2 SMNVEV (reference sequence). CDR3 nucleotide sequence: TGTGCCAGCAGTTTAACCTGGACAGTCGCGTCAAACACTGAAGCTTTCTTT. The encoded protein is CASSLTWTVASNTEAFF.

The J gene is TRBJ1-4, the V gene TRBV7-2, with D perhaps matching TRBD1 (5 bases). Germline V gene sequence: CDR1 SGHTA, CDR2 FQGNSA. The CDR3 runs to 13 residues. Trimming stripped 0 bases from V and 7 bases from J, with 6 bases between. CDR3 protein: CASSLARGEKLFF. For the CDR3, the DNA is TGTGCCAGCAGCTTAGCTAGGGGTGAAAAACTGTTTTTT.

J is TRBJ2-1 and V is TRBV7-9; D may be TRBD1 (6 bases). Trimming took 0 bases from V and 7 from J, leaving 16 bases between them. CDR3 size: 16 residues. The germline V gene has CDR1 SEHNR and CDR2 FQNEAQ (reference sequence). As DNA, the CDR3 is TGTGCCAGCAGCTTAGCAGGGGGTACTGGGAAGAATGAGCAGTTCTTC. This translates into CASSLAGGTGKNEQFF. The complete variable domain, with remaining parts taken from reference TRBV7-9 and TRBJ2-1, reads DTGVSQNPRHKITKRGQNVTFRCDPISEHNRLYWYRQTLGQGPEFLTYFQNEAQLEKSRLLSDRFSAERPKGSFSTLEIQRTEQGDSAMYLCASSLAGGTGKNEQFFGPGTRLTVL.

The rearrangement links TRBV6-5 to TRBJ2-5, with 13 bases lining up with TRBD2. CDR1 MNHEY and CDR2 SVGAGI come from the germline V gene. There are 15 residues in the CDR3. The J segment lost 3 bases and the V segment lost 7 bases, leaving 5 bases of the junction unmatched. CDR3 nucleotides: TGTGCCAGCAACCACGGGACTAGCGGGGAAGAGACCCAGTACTTC. Translation: CASNHGTSGEETQYF.

CDR3 protein: CASRGLAYNEQFF. CDR3 nucleotides: TGTGCCAGCAGGGGACTAGCCTACAATGAGCAGTTCTTC. V gene TRBV12-3 or TRBV12-4 combines with J gene TRBJ2-1, with 8 bases that match TRBD2. This CDR3 is 13 amino acids long. The trim removed 6 bases at V and 2 bases at J, leaving 0 bases unmatched.

V and J are TRBV18 and TRBJ2-5; D ambiguous. V was shortened by 7 bases and J by 0 bases, with 6 bases between the two germline ends. The germline gives CDR1 KGHSH, CDR2 LQKENI. The CDR3 extends over 12 amino acids. CDR3 region: CASFRYQETQYF. In DNA, the CDR3 is TGTGCCAGCTTCCGGTACCAAGAGACCCAGTACTTC.